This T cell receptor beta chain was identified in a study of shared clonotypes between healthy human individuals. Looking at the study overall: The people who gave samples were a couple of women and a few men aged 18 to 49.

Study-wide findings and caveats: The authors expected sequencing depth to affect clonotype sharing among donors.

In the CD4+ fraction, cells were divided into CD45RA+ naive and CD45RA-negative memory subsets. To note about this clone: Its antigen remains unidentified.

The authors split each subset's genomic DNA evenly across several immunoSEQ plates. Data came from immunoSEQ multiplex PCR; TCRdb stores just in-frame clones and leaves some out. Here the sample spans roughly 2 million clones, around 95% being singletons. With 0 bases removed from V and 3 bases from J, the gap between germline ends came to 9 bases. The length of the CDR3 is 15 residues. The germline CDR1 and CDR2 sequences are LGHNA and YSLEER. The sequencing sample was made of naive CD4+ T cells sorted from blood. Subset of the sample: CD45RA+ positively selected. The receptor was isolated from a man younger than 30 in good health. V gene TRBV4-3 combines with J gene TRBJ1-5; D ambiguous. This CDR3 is CASSQDYLSNQPQHF. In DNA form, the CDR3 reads TGCGCCAGCAGCCAAGATTACTTATCCAATCAGCCCCAGCATTTT.